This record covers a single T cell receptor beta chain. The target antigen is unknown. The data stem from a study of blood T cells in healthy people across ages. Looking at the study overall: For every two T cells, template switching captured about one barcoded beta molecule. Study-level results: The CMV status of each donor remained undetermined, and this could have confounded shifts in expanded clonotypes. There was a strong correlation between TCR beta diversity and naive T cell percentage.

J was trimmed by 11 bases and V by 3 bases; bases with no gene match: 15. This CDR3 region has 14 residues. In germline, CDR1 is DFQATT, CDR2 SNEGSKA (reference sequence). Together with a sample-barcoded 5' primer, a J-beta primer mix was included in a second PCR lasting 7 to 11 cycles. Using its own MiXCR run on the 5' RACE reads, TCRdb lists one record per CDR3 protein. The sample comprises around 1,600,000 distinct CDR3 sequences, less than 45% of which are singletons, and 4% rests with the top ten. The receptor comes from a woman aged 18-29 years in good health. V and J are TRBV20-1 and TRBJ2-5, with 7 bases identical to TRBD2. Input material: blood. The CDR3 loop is CSASRRRDYSEQYF. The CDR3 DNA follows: TGCAGTGCTAGCCGTCGCAGGGACTACAGTGAGCAGTACTTC.